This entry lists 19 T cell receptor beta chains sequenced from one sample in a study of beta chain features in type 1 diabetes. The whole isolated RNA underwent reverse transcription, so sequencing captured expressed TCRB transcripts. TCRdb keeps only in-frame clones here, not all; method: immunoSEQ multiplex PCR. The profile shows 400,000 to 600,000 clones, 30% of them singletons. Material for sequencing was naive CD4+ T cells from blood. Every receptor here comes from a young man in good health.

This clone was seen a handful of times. The DNA for the CDR3 is TGTGCCGGTACGGACAGGGTTGGCAATGAGCAGTTCTTC. As protein: CAGTDRVGNEQFF. This sequence joins TRBV28 and TRBJ2-1; TRBD1 matches at 8 bases. The CDR3 runs to 13 residues. V was pared by 11 bases and J by 6 bases, with 9 bases of the junction left unmatched. Germline CDR1 is MDHEN and CDR2 is SYDVKM.

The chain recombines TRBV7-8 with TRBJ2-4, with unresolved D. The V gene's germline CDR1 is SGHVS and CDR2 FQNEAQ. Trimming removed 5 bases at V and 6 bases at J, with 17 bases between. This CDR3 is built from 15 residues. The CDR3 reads CASSRGPKPLNIQYF. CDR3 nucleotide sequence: TGTGCCAGCAGCAGAGGACCGAAGCCCCTAAACATTCAGTACTTC.

DNA for the CDR3: TGTGCCAGCAGCGTCAACCCCTCGGGACAGGGGGATTCCGCCGAGCAGTACTTC. Residues: CASSVNPSGQGDSAEQYF. The chain is built from TRBV9 and TRBJ2-7, with 11 bases aligning to TRBD1. The CDR3 spans 18 residues. With 2 bases clipped from V and 6 bases from J, the junction kept 16 bases outside the gene matches. From germline, CDR1 is SGDLS and CDR2 YYNGEE. Variable domain in full (rest from reference TRBV9 and TRBJ2-7): DSGVTQTPKHLITATGQRVTLRCSPRSGDLSVYWYQQSLDQGLQFLIQYYNGEERAKGNILERFSAQQFPDLHSELNLSSLELGDSALYFCASSVNPSGQGDSAEQYFGPGTRLTVT.

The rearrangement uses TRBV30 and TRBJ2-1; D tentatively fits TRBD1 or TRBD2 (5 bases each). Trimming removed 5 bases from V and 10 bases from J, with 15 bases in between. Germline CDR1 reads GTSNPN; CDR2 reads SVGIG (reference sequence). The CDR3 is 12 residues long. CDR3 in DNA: TGTGCCTGGGGCCGGGACCCCGGGGAGCAGTTCTTC. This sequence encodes CAWGRDPGEQFF. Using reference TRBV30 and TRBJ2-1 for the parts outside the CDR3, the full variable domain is SQTIHQWPATLVQPVGSPLSLECTVEGTSNPNLYWYRQAAGRGLQLLFYSVGIGQISSEVPQNLSASRPQDRQFILSSKKLLLSDSGFYLCAWGRDPGEQFFGPGTRLTVL.

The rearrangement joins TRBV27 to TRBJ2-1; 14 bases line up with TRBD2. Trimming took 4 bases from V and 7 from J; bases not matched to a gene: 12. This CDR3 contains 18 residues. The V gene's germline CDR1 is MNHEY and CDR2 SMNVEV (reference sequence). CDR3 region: CASSSGLAGVKSRNEQFF. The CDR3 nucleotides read TGTGCCAGCAGTTCGGGACTAGCGGGAGTTAAGTCTAGGAATGAGCAGTTCTTC.

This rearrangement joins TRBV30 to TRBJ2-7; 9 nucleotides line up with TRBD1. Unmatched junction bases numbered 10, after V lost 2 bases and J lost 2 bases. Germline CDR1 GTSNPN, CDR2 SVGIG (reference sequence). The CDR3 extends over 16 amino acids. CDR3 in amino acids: CAWSRHATGGPYEQYF. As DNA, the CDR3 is TGTGCCTGGAGTCGCCATGCGACAGGGGGACCCTACGAGCAGTACTTC.

CDR3 in amino acids: CAWSIQGGSGYTF. In DNA, the CDR3 is TGTGCCTGGAGTATACAGGGGGGAAGTGGCTACACCTTC. V and J are TRBV30 and TRBJ1-2, with 8 bases fitting TRBD1. CDR1 GTSNPN and CDR2 SVGIG come from the germline V gene (reference sequence). The J segment lost 7 bases and the V segment lost 2 bases, leaving 6 bases of the junction unmatched. The CDR3 is made up of 13 amino acids. The variable domain in full, with the rest retrieved from reference TRBV30 and TRBJ1-2, is SQTIHQWPATLVQPVGSPLSLECTVEGTSNPNLYWYRQAAGRGLQLLFYSVGIGQISSEVPQNLSASRPQDRQFILSSKKLLLSDSGFYLCAWSIQGGSGYTFGSGTRLTVV.

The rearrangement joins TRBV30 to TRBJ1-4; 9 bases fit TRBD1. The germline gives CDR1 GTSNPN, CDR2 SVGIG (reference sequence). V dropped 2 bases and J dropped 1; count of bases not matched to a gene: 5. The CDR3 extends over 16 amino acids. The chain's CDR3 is CAWSLDRGGTNEKLFF. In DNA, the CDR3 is TGTGCCTGGAGTTTAGACAGGGGGGGAACTAATGAAAAACTGTTTTTT.

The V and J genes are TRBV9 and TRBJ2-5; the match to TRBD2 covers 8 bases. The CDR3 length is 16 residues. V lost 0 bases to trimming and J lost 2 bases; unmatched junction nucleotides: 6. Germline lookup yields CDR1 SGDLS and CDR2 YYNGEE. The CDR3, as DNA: TGTGCCAGCAGCGTAGACTCCACTAGCGGACAAGAGACCCAGTACTTC. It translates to CASSVDSTSGQETQYF.

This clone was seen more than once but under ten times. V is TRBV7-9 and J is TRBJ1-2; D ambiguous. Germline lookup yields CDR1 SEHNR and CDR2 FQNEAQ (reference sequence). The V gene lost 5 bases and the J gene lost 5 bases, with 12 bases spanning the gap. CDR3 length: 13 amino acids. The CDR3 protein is CASSVGPGYGYTF. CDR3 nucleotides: TGTGCCAGCAGCGTTGGACCCGGGTATGGCTACACCTTC.

The CDR3 nucleotides read TGTGCCAGCAGCCAAGTAGTAGAAGGGGAGCTGTTTTTT. Its protein is CASSQVVEGELFF. The chain carries TRBV14 and TRBJ2-2; D is uncertain. The CDR3 loop spans 13 amino acids. Germline V gives CDR1 SGHDN, CDR2 FVKESK. V dropped 1 base and J dropped 8 bases, with 8 bases sitting between them. The complete variable domain, with remaining parts taken from reference TRBV14 and TRBJ2-2, reads EAGVTQFPSHSVIEKGQTVTLRCDPISGHDNLYWYRRVMGKEIKFLLHFVKESKQDESGMPNNRFLAERTGGTYSTLKVQPAELEDSGVYFCASSQVVEGELFFGEGSRLTVL.

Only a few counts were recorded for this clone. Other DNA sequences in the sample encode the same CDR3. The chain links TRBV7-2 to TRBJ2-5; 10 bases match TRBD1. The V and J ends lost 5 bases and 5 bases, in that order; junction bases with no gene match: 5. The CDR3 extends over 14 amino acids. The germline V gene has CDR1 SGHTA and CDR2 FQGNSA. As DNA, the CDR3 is TGTGCCAGCAGCCTTGACAGGGGGCGGGAGACCCAGTACTTC. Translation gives CASSLDRGRETQYF.

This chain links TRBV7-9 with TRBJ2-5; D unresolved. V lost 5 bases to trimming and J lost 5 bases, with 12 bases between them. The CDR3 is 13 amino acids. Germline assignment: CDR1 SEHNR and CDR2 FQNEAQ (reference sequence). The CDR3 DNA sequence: TGTGCCAGCAGCGAAGGCAGCCGGGAGACCCAGTACTTC. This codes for CASSEGSRETQYF.

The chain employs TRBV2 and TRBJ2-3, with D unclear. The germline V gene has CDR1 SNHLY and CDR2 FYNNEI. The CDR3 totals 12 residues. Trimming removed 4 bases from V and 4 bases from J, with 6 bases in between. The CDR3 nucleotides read TGTGCCAGCAGTGTGACACCAGATACGCAGTATTTT. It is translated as CASSVTPDTQYF.

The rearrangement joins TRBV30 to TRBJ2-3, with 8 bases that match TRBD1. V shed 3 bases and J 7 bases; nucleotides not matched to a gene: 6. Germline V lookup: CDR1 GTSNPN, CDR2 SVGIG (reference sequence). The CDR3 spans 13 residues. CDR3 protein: CAWRPGGANTQYF. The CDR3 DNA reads TGTGCCTGGAGACCAGGGGGCGCAAATACGCAGTATTTT.

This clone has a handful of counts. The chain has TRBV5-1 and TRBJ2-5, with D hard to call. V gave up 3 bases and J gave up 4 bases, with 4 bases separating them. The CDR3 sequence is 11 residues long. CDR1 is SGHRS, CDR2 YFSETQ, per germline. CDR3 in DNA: TGCGCCAGCAGCTATTCAGAGACCCAGTACTTC. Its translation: CASSYSETQYF.

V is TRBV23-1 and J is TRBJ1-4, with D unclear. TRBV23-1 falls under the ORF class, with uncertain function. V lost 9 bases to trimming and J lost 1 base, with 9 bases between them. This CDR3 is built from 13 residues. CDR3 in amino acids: CARNRETNEKLFF. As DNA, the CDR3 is TGCGCCAGAAACCGGGAAACTAATGAAAAACTGTTTTTT.

CDR3 DNA sequence: TGCAGCGTCCTGGACAGATACAATGAGCAGTTCTTC. Its translation is CSVLDRYNEQFF. This chain uses TRBV29-1 with TRBJ2-1; D is perhaps TRBD1 (6 bases). The length of the CDR3 is 12 residues. Trimming cost V 6 bases and J 4 bases, with 10 bases left between them. The germline CDR1 and CDR2 sequences are SQVTM and ANQGSEA.

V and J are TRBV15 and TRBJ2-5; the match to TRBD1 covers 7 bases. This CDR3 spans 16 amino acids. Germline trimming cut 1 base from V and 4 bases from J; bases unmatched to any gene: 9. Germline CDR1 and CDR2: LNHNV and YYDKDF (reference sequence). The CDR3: CATSRVTGSGSETQYF. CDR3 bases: TGTGCCACCAGCAGAGTGACAGGGAGTGGGTCAGAGACCCAGTACTTC.